The clone carrying this T cell receptor (beta chain) was picked up many times. As yet, its antigen is unknown. V was trimmed by 4 bases and J by 5 bases, leaving 8 bases between them. CDR1 and CDR2 (germline): SQVTM, ANQGSEA. The CDR3 sequence is 11 residues long. The authors prepared the TCRbeta library with unique molecular identifiers. Using its own MiXCR run on the PCR reads, TCRdb lists one record per CDR3 protein. This table has over 85,000 distinct CDR3 sequences, around 5.9% appearing once. The sample is drawn from a study of T-cell reconstitution after alpha-beta-depleted transplantation in children. Findings and limits, study-wide: Several hundred expanded graft clones reportedly were the source of alpha-beta T cells about two months after transplant. Certain patients had high TCRbeta diversity at day 60, and it came from recipient T cells and thymic progenitors that survived. Counts and diversity of T cells one year after transplant came mostly from newly produced T cells.

This chain links TRBV29-1 with TRBJ2-5, with unresolved D. The sequences come from PBMCs, mostly from graft donor cells, collected 60 days after TCRalphabeta/CD19-depleted stem cell transplant. The source of this sequence is a female patient between 2 and 15 years old who had a stem cell transplant for Fanconi anemia, so the T cells may come from the graft donor. CDR3 DNA: TGCAGCGTTGGGTCTGGGGAGACCCAGTACTTC. Translation: CSVGSGETQYF.